Listed below are T cell receptor beta chains from one sample, sequenced in a study of read filtering for tumor transcriptome and immune sequencing. MiXCR, run by TCRdb on the reads, gives a single entry per CDR3 protein. The sample includes about 130,000 distinct CDR3 sequences, 10% to 15% seen only once; the top ten take roughly 11%. Specimen: a population of CD138-negative cells sorted from bone marrow. The source is a donor older than 35 with multiple myeloma. The CDR3 runs from the conserved cysteine through the conserved F or W. A D gene is named only where the DNA matches it firmly. Only part of the rows carry a size: once, few, many, or a class if the clone is expanded.

clone_size j_call d_call v_call cdr3_aa cdr3_nt
many TRBJ2-1 - TRBV20-1 CSVGRELSYNEQFF TGCAGTGTTGGCAGGGAACTCTCCTACAATGAGCAGTTCTTC
few TRBJ1-5 - TRBV30 CAWSGGSLNQPQHF TGTGCCTGGAGTGGGGGATCCCTCAATCAGCCCCAGCATTTT
few TRBJ2-2 TRBD2 TRBV7-3 CASSLRSSGRRNTGELFF TGTGCCAGCAGCTTAAGGTCTAGCGGGAGGCGTAACACCGGGGAGCTGTTTTTT
many TRBJ1-5 - TRBV30 CAWSAAGGFGNQPQHF TGTGCCTGGAGCGCAGCGGGGGGCTTTGGCAATCAGCCCCAGCATTTT
many TRBJ1-1 - TRBV3-1 CASSQEPRTAAFF TGTGCCAGCAGCCAAGAACCTCGGACAGCGGCTTTCTTT
many TRBJ1-2 - TRBV6-1 CASSSTVPTYGYTF TGTGCCAGCAGTTCGACAGTGCCTACTTATGGCTACACCTTC
- TRBJ1-3 - TRBV7-9 CASSPAPGPSHTIYF TGTGCCAGCAGCCCAGCCCCGGGACCCTCCCACACCATATATTTT
many TRBJ2-5 TRBD1 TRBV29-1 CSVGQGGIPQETQYF TGCAGCGTTGGACAGGGGGGTATTCCACAAGAGACCCAGTACTTC
- TRBJ1-3 - TRBV18 CASSPSPGNTIYF TGTGCCAGCTCACCAAGCCCCGGAAACACCATATATTTT
many TRBJ2-5 - TRBV20-1 CSASFPGEGTQYF TGCAGTGCTAGTTTTCCGGGAGAAGGGACCCAGTACTTC
many TRBJ2-5 TRBD1 TRBV14 CASSQENTGGATQYF TGTGCCAGCAGCCAAGAGAACACAGGGGGAGCGACCCAGTACTTC
many TRBJ2-1 - TRBV5-1 CASSESRGTSEQFF TGCGCCAGCAGCGAGAGCAGGGGTACGAGTGAGCAGTTCTTC
few TRBJ1-2 - TRBV12-3/TRBV12-4 CASSTAAGERGYTF TGTGCCAGCAGCACAGCCGCAGGGGAGCGTGGCTACACCTTC
many TRBJ2-3 TRBD1 TRBV6-5 CASSRPGTGGLDTQYF TGTGCCAGCAGTCGCCCCGGGACAGGGGGTTTAGATACGCAGTATTTT
- TRBJ2-3 - TRBV24-1 CATSADTDTQYF TGTGCCACCAGTGCGGACACAGATACGCAGTATTTT
many TRBJ2-4 - TRBV7-2 CASSGLTSGQNIQYF TGTGCCAGCAGCGGGTTGACTTCAGGCCAAAACATTCAGTACTTC
many TRBJ2-3 - TRBV20-1 CSATVGYGADTQYF TGCAGTGCTACGGTGGGGTACGGGGCAGATACGCAGTATTTT
many TRBJ2-6 TRBD2 TRBV7-9 CASSWGGSTGANVLTF TGTGCCAGCAGCTGGGGGGGGTCAACTGGGGCCAACGTCCTGACTTTC
- TRBJ1-5 - TRBV11-1 CASSLGAAQPQHF TGTGCCAGCAGCTTGGGGGCGGCCCAGCCCCAGCATTTT
few TRBJ2-5 - TRBV3-1 CTSSPSGEQETQYF TGTACCAGCAGCCCAAGTGGGGAACAAGAGACCCAGTACTTC
- TRBJ2-1 TRBD1 TRBV19 CASRGTGEPYNEQFF TGTGCCAGTAGAGGGACAGGGGAACCCTACAATGAGCAGTTCTTC
many TRBJ1-2 TRBD1 TRBV6-5 CASGGQGVSPHGYTF TGTGCCAGCGGAGGGCAGGGGGTGTCCCCCCATGGCTACACCTTC
many TRBJ2-1 TRBD2 TRBV3-1 CASSPSGQTYYNEQFF TGTGCCAGCAGCCCTAGCGGGCAGACCTATTACAATGAGCAGTTCTTC
few TRBJ2-5 TRBD2 TRBV19 CASRNRAGNAQETQYF TGTGCCAGTAGAAACCGAGCGGGGAACGCCCAAGAGACCCAGTACTTC
many TRBJ2-1 - TRBV3-1 CASSGPGEVGEQFF TGTGCCAGCAGCGGACCGGGAGAAGTCGGTGAGCAGTTCTTC
many TRBJ2-5 - TRBV28 CASSLLGETQYF TGTGCCAGCAGCTTATTGGGAGAGACCCAGTACTTC
many TRBJ1-1 TRBD1 TRBV3-1 CASSQSETGGTEAFF TGTGCCAGCAGCCAATCGGAGACAGGGGGCACTGAAGCTTTCTTT
once TRBJ1-6 - TRBV28 CASSLGSTVSLHF TGTGCCAGCAGTTTGGGTTCGACGGTTTCCCTCCACTTT
- TRBJ2-5 - TRBV13 CASSLRLAGKETQYF TGTGCCAGCAGCTTACGACTCGCCGGAAAAGAGACCCAGTACTTC